This T cell receptor (beta chain) was found in a study of cytomegalovirus exposure and HLA in healthy donors. The wider study: Researchers found that roughly 77% of over 350 genotyped donors fell within the Caucasian-associated ancestry cluster.

Deletions cut 8 bases from V and 0 bases from J, with 14 bases between. The CDR3 sequence is 16 residues long. CDR1 and CDR2 (germline): SNHLY, FYNNEI. Whole-study results and caveats: Looking again later, the authors saw that most CMV-associated TCR beta chains seemed HLA-restricted. It was taken for granted in presence/absence analyses that sequencing depth across donors was roughly uniform.

It was with 60 Vbeta and 13 Jbeta primers that the PCR ran. Authors' processing steps: As a later analysis found, there were 60 million to 90 million unique TCR beta chains, of which some 9.9 million were shared. Profiled with immunoSEQ multiplex PCR; TCRdb holds only in-frame clones, not every one. Clone size and V and J calls were adopted from that table, with D and trimming inferred from the DNA. The sample lists 150,000 to 200,000 clones, more than 80% occurring once. With respect to this clone: The antigen is not known.

The chain uses TRBV2 and TRBJ1-6, with D possibly TRBD1 on 5 matching bases. This clonotype was sampled from a woman in her late teens or twenties in good health and CMV-seropositive. Sequenced sample: PBMCs. The CDR3 nucleotides read TGTGCCAGCGGGGCAAGGACGAACTCCTATAATTCACCCCTCCACTTT. Translation gives CASGARTNSYNSPLHF.